A selection of T cell receptor beta chains follows, all from one sample in a study of blood T cell repertoires in COVID-19. Repertoires were generated with immunoSEQ multiplex PCR, while TCRdb's copy carries only in-frame clones and drops some. The table lists roughly 47,000 clones, 80% to 90% of them singletons. The sample consisted of peripheral blood. These receptors were collected from a man aged 65 to 85 with active COVID-19. Each CDR3 is given with its conserved first and last residue. The D gene is left open where the match is weak. Clone size, where shown, is once, few, many, or a class for clones that have expanded.

cdr3_aa: CASSQEYTDTQYF
cdr3_nt: TGCGCCAGCAGCCAAGAATATACAGATACGCAGTATTTT
clone_size: once
j_call: TRBJ2-3
d_call: NA
v_call: TRBV4-3

cdr3_aa: CASSRDRDTYNEQFF
cdr3_nt: TGTGCCAGCAGTCGAGACAGGGACACCTACAATGAGCAGTTCTTC
clone_size: NA
j_call: TRBJ2-1
d_call: TRBD1
v_call: TRBV6-5

cdr3_aa: CASSDRVAYEQYF
cdr3_nt: TGTGCCAGCAGTGACAGGGTCGCGTACGAGCAGTACTTC
clone_size: NA
j_call: TRBJ2-7
d_call: NA
v_call: TRBV6-1

cdr3_aa: CASRTGTGGFPELFF
cdr3_nt: TGTGCCAGCAGGACCGGGACAGGGGGTTTCCCGGAGCTGTTTTTT
clone_size: NA
j_call: TRBJ2-2
d_call: TRBD1
v_call: TRBV6-5

cdr3_aa: CASSAPEGGSYEQYF
cdr3_nt: TGTGCCAGCAGCGCCCCAGAGGGGGGGTCCTACGAGCAGTACTTC
clone_size: NA
j_call: TRBJ2-7
d_call: NA
v_call: TRBV6-6

cdr3_aa: CASSSQTSGTTDTQYF
cdr3_nt: TGTGCCAGCAGTTCTCAGACTAGCGGGACCACAGATACGCAGTATTTT
clone_size: NA
j_call: TRBJ2-3
d_call: TRBD2
v_call: TRBV28

cdr3_aa: CASSPGRGAYNEQFF
cdr3_nt: TGTGCCAGCAGCCCGGGGCGGGGGGCGTACAATGAGCAGTTCTTC
clone_size: once
j_call: TRBJ2-1
d_call: TRBD2
v_call: TRBV7-8

cdr3_aa: CASSQLRTGAYEQYF
cdr3_nt: TGTGCCAGCAGCCAACTAAGGACAGGGGCCTACGAGCAGTACTTC
clone_size: NA
j_call: TRBJ2-7
d_call: TRBD1
v_call: TRBV3-1/TRBV3-2

cdr3_aa: CASSKRNYGYTF
cdr3_nt: TGTGCCAGCAGTAAACGGAACTATGGCTACACCTTC
clone_size: NA
j_call: TRBJ1-2
d_call: NA
v_call: TRBV28

cdr3_aa: CAISNGQGLGMNTEAFF
cdr3_nt: TGTGCCATCAGTAACGGACAGGGCCTTGGCATGAACACTGAAGCTTTCTTT
clone_size: NA
j_call: TRBJ1-1
d_call: TRBD1
v_call: TRBV10-3

cdr3_aa: CASRTSGGPYEQYF
cdr3_nt: TGTGCCAGTAGGACTAGCGGGGGTCCCTACGAGCAGTACTTC
clone_size: few
j_call: TRBJ2-7
d_call: TRBD2
v_call: TRBV19

cdr3_aa: CASSHIRGGDTDTQYF
cdr3_nt: TGCGCCAGCAGCCACATACGCGGGGGAGACACTGATACGCAGTATTTT
clone_size: once
j_call: TRBJ2-3
d_call: TRBD2
v_call: TRBV5-1

cdr3_aa: CASSYATGTGAYPGSPLHF
cdr3_nt: TGTGCCAGCAGTTACGCCACCGGGACAGGAGCATACCCGGGGTCACCCCTCCACTTT
clone_size: NA
j_call: TRBJ1-6
d_call: TRBD1
v_call: TRBV6-2/TRBV6-3

cdr3_aa: CASSLDPTSGEQYF
cdr3_nt: TGTGCCAGCAGCTTAGATCCGACCAGCGGCGAGCAGTACTTC
clone_size: NA
j_call: TRBJ2-7
d_call: NA
v_call: TRBV11-3

cdr3_aa: CASAPETSSHEQYF
cdr3_nt: TGTGCCAGCGCCCCGGAGACTAGTTCCCACGAGCAGTACTTC
clone_size: NA
j_call: TRBJ2-7
d_call: NA
v_call: TRBV7-2

cdr3_aa: CASSLLQVPNYGYTF
cdr3_nt: TGTGCCAGCAGCTTACTACAGGTCCCTAACTATGGCTACACCTTC
clone_size: once
j_call: TRBJ1-2
d_call: NA
v_call: TRBV7-8

cdr3_aa: CASSVSSGGRLSSTDTQYF
cdr3_nt: TGTGCCAGCAGCGTATCTAGCGGGGGGCGGCTTTCTAGCACAGATACGCAGTATTTT
clone_size: NA
j_call: TRBJ2-3
d_call: TRBD2
v_call: TRBV9

cdr3_aa: CASSKGRTSSYQETQYF
cdr3_nt: TGTGCCAGCAGCAAAGGGAGGACTAGCTCTTACCAAGAGACCCAGTACTTC
clone_size: NA
j_call: TRBJ2-5
d_call: NA
v_call: TRBV21-1

cdr3_aa: CASSTGLAVSYNEQFF
cdr3_nt: TGTGCCAGCAGCACTGGACTAGCGGTGAGCTACAATGAGCAGTTCTTC
clone_size: NA
j_call: TRBJ2-1
d_call: TRBD2
v_call: TRBV5-5

cdr3_aa: CASSSGSGEGSPLHF
cdr3_nt: TGCGCCAGCAGCTCGGGTTCAGGGGAGGGTTCACCCCTCCACTTT
clone_size: NA
j_call: TRBJ1-6
d_call: NA
v_call: TRBV5-1

cdr3_aa: CASSPTVSAKNIQYF
cdr3_nt: TGTGCCAGCTCACCGACAGTTTCGGCCAAAAACATTCAGTACTTC
clone_size: NA
j_call: TRBJ2-4
d_call: NA
v_call: TRBV18

cdr3_aa: CASSRPGDGGYGYTF
cdr3_nt: TGTGCCAGCAGCCGTCCGGGAGATGGGGGTTATGGCTACACCTTC
clone_size: NA
j_call: TRBJ1-2
d_call: NA
v_call: TRBV3-1/TRBV3-2